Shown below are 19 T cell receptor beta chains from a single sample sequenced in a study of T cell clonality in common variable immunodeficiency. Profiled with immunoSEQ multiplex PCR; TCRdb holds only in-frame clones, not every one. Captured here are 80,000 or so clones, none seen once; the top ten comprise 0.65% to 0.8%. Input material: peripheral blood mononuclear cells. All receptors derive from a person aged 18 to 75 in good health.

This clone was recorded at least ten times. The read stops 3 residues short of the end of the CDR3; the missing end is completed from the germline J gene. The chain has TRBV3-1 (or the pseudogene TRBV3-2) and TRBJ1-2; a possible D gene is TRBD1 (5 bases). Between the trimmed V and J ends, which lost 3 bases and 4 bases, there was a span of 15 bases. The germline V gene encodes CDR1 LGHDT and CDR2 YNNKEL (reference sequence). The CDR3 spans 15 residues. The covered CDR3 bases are TGTGCCAGCAGCCATCAGGGAGCCCGTTTCTATGGC. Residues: CASSHQGARFYG. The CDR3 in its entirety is CASSHQGARFYGYTF.

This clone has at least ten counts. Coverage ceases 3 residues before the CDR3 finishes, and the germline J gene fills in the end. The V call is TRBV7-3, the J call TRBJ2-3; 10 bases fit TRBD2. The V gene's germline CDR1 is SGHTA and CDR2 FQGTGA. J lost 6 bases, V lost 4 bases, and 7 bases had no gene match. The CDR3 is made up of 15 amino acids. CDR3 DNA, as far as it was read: TGTGCCAGCAGCTCCTCTAGCGGGAGATCGGATACG. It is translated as CASSSSSGRSDT. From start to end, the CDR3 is CASSSSSGRSDTQYF. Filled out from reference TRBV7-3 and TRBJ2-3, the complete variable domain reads GAGVSQTPSNKVTEKGKYVELRCDPISGHTALYWYRQSLGQGPEFLIYFQGTGAADDSGLPNDRFFAVRPEGSVSTLKIQRTERGDSAVYLCASSSSSGRSDTQYFGPGTRLTVL.

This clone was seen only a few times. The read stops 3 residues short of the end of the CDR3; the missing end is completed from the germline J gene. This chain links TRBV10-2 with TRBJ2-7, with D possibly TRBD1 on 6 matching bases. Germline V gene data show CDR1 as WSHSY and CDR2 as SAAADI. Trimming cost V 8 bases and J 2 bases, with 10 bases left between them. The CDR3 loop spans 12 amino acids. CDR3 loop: CASLDRTYEQYF. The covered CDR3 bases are TGCGCCAGCTTAGACAGGACCTACGAG.

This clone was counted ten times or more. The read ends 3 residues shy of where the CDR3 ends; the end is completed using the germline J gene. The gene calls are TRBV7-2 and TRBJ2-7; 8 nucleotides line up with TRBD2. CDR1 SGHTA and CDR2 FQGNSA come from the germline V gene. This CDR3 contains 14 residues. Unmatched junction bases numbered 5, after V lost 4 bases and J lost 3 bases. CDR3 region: CASSWSGSSYEQYF. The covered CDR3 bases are TGTGCCAGCAGCTGGAGCGGGAGTAGCTACGAG.

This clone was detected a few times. CDR3 region: CASSFMGDTYTEAFF. The CDR3 bases that were read are TGTGCCAGCAGTTTTATGGGGGACACATACACTGAA. This chain uses TRBV7-2 with TRBJ1-1, with a tentative D call TRBD1 (6 bases). The CDR3 end is not reached by the read, which stops 3 residues before it; the germline J gene fills it in. Per the germline V gene, CDR1 is SGHTA and CDR2 is FQGNSA. Trimming took off 6 bases at V and 3 bases at J, with 17 bases between the two ends. There are 15 residues in the CDR3.

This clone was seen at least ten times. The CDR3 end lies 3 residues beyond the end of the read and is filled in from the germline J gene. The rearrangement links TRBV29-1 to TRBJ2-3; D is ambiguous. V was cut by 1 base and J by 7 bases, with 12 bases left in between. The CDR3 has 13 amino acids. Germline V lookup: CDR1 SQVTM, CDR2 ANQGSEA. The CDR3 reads CSVEAPVENTQYF. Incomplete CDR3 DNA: TGCAGCGTTGAAGCCCCCGTAGAGAATACG.

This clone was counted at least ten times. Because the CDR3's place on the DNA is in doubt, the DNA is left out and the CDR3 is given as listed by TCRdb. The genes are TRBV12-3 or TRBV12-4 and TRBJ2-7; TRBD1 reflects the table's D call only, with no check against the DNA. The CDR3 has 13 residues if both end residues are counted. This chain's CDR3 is CASSLDKAYEQYF.

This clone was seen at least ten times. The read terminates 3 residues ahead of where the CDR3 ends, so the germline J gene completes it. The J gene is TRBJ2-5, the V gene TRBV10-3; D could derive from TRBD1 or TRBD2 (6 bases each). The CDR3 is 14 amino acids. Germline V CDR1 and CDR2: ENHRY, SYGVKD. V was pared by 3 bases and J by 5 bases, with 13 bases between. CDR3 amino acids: CAISEGTGRETQYF. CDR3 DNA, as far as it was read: TGTGCCATCAGTGAAGGAACAGGGAGGGAGACC.

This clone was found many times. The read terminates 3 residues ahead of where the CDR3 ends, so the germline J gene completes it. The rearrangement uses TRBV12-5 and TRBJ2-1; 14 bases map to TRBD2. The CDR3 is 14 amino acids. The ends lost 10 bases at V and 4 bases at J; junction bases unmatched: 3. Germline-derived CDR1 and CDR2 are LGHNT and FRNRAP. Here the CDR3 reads CATGTSGSYNEQFF. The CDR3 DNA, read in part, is TGTGCTACCGGGACTAGCGGGAGTTACAATGAG.

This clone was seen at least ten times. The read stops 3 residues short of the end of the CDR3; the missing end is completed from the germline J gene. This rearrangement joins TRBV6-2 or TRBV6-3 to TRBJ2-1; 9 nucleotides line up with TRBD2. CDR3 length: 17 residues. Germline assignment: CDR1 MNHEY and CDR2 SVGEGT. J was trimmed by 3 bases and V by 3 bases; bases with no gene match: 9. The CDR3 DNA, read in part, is TGTGCCAGCAGTTATCCTAGCGGGGCTTCCTACTACAATGAG. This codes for CASSYPSGASYYNE. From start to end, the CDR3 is CASSYPSGASYYNEQFF.

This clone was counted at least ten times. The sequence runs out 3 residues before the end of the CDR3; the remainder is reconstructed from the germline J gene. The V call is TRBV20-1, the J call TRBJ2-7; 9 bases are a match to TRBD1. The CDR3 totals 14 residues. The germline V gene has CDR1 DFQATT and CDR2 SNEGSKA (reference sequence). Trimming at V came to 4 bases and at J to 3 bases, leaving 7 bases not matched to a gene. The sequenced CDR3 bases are TGCAGTGCTAAACCGGGACAGGGTGTCTACGAG. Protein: CSAKPGQGVYE. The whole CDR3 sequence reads CSAKPGQGVYEQYF.

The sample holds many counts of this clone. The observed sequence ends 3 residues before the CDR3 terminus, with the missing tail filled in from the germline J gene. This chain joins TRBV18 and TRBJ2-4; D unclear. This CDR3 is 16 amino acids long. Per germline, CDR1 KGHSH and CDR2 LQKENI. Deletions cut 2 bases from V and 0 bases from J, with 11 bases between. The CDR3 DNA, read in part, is TGTGCCAGCTCACCATCGAGTAGGGTAGCCAAAAACATT. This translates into CASSPSSRVAKNI. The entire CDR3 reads CASSPSSRVAKNIQYF.

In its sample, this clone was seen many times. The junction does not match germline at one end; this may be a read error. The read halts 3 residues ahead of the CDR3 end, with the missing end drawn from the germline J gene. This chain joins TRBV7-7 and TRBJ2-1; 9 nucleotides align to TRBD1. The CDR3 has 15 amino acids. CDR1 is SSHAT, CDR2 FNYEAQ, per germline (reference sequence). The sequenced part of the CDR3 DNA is TGTGCTAGCAGCCCTGGACAGGGGTCCAGCAATGAG. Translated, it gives CASSPGQGSSNE. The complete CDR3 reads CASSPGQGSSNEQFF.

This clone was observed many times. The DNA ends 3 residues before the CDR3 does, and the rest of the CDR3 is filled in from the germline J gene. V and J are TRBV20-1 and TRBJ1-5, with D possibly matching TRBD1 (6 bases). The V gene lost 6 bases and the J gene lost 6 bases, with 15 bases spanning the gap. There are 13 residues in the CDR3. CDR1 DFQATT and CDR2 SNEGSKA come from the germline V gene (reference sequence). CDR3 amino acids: CSAIWTAGQPQHF. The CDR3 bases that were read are TGCAGTGCAATCTGGACAGCCGGTCAGCCC.

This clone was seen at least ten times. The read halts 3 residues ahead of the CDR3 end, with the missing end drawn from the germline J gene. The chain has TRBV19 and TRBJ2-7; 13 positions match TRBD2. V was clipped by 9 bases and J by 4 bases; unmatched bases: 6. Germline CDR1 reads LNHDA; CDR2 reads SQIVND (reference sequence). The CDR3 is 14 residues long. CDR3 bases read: TGTGCCAGCCAGACTAGCGGGAGGCATTACGAG. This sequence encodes CASQTSGRHYE. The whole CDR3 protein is CASQTSGRHYEQYF.

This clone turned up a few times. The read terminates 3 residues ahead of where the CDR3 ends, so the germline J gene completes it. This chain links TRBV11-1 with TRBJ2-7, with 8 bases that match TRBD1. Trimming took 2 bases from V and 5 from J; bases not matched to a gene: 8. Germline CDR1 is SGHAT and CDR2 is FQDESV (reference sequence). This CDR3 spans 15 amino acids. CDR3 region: CASSLQDRVYNEQYF. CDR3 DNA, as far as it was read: TGTGCCAGCAGCTTACAGGACAGGGTATACAACGAG.

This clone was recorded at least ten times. The CDR3 bases that were read are TGTGCCAGCAGCCTGGGACTAGCGGGAGTGAATGAG. The encoded protein is CASSLGLAGVNE. The entire CDR3 sequence reads CASSLGLAGVNEQFF. The chain is built from TRBV5-6 and TRBJ2-1, with TRBD2 identical over 14 bases. Read sequence stops 3 residues before the CDR3 end, and the germline J gene provides the missing end. Germline loops: CDR1 SGHDT, CDR2 YYEEEE. This CDR3 spans 15 amino acids. V shed 4 bases and J 7 bases; nucleotides not matched to a gene: 4.

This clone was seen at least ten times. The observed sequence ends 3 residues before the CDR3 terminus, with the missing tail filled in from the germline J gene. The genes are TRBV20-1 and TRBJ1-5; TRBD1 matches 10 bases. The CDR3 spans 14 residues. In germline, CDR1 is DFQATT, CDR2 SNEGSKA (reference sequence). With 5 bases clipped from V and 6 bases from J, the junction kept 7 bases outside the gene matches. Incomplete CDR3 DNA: TGCAGTGCTTCCCGGGACAGGGGAGTTCAGCCC. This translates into CSASRDRGVQP. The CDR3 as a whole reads CSASRDRGVQPQHF.

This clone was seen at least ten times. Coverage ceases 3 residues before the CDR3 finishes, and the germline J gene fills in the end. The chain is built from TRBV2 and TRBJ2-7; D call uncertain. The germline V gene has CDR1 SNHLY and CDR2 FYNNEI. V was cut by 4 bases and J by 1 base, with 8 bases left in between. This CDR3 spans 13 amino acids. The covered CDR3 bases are TGTGCCAGCAGTGCCCAGGCTTCCTACGAG. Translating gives CASSAQASYE. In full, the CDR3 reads CASSAQASYEQYF.